The source of this TCR beta chain is a study of OX40 agonist ivuxolimab in advanced cancers. Germline V lookup: CDR1 MDHEN, CDR2 SYDVKM. Trimming stripped 1 base from V and 1 base from J, with 7 bases between. The CDR3 has 14 residues. Comment on this clone: What it binds is unknown.

Findings of the study overall: Partial responders at 0.1-3.0 mg/kg showed near-lowest clonal expansion. Expanded peripheral T cell antigen specificity was not determined.

Measured with immunoSEQ multiplex PCR; TCRdb has only the in-frame clones, and not every one. The sample shows 52,000 or so clones, 88% of them seen only once. The sampling schedule covered blood at baseline, cycle 4 day 1, and cycle 7 day 1. This clonotype was obtained from an adult with an advanced solid tumor such as melanoma, head and neck, liver or kidney cancer. The genes are TRBV28 and TRBJ2-5, with D maybe TRBD1 (6 bases). Sequenced here: CD4+ or CD8+ T cells sorted from blood, sampled in a trial of the OX40 agonist ivuxolimab. CDR3 sequence (DNA): TGTGCCAGCAGTTTATTGGACAGCCAAGAGACCCAGTACTTC. This translates into CASSLLDSQETQYF.